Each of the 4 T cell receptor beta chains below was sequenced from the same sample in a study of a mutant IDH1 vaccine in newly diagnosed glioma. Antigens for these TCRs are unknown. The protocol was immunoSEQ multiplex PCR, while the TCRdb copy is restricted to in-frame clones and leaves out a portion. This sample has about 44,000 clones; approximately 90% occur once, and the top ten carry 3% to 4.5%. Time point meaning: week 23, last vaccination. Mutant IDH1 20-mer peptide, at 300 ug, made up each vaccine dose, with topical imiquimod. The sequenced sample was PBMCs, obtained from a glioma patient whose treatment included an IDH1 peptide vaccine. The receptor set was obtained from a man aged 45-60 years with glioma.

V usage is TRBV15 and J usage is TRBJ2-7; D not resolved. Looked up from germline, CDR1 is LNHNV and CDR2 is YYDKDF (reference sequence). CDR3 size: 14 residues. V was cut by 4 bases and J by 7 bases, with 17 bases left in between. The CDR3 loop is CATSNRIGLEEQYF. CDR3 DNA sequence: TGTGCCACCAGCAATCGGATAGGGCTAGAGGAGCAGTACTTC.

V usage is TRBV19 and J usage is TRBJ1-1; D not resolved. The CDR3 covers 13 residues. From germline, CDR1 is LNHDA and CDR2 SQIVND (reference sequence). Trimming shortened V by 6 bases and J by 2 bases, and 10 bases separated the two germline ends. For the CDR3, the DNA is TGTGCCAGTAGCCCCTCCCAAAACACTGAAGCTTTCTTT. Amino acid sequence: CASSPSQNTEAFF.

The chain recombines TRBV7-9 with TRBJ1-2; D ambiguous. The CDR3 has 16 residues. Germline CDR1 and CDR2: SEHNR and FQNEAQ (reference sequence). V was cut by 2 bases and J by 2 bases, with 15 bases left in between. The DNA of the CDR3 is TGTGCCAGCAGCTTATCGGGCAATACAGAAAACTATGGCTACACCTTC. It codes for CASSLSGNTENYGYTF.

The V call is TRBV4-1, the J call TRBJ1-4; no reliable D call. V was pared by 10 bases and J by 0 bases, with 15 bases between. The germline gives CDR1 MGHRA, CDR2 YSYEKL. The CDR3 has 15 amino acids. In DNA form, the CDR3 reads TGCGCCACCGGAGCCTCTCTATCAACTAATGAAAAACTGTTTTTT. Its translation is CATGASLSTNEKLFF.